The sequence of this T cell receptor beta chain was determined in a study of blood T cell repertoires in COVID-19. Study-wide context: The United States, Italy and Spain supplied acute and convalescent COVID-19 samples. The cDNA or gDNA used as material had been derived from T cells, B-cell-depleted T cells, or PBMCs.

The J segment lost 4 bases and the V segment lost 0 bases, leaving 3 bases of the junction unmatched. The CDR3 covers 14 residues. Per germline, CDR1 SGDLS and CDR2 YYNGEE. This clone was seen only once. Patients of the Seattle cohort, enrolled during active infection, were followed longitudinally. Per the original methods: The authors estimated nucleated cell counts from reference gene primer amplification. Sequenced by immunoSEQ multiplex PCR; TCRdb stores in-frame clones only, minus some. The V and J calls and the clone size are those of that table, but D and trimming were determined from the DNA. The profile shows about 400,000 clones, 65% to 90% of them singletons.

This chain links TRBV9 with TRBJ1-2, with 7 bases that match TRBD1. The TCR originated in an older woman with COVID-19, enrolled during active disease. Sequenced sample: peripheral blood. CDR3 nucleotide sequence: TGTGCCAGCAGCGTAGTTGCAGGGGGCTATGGCTACACCTTC. Protein: CASSVVAGGYGYTF.